Presented here are 29 T cell receptor beta chains from one specimen sequenced in a study of CD8+ T cells in alopecia areata. Extraction and reverse transcription of RNA yielded cDNA as the sequencing template. TCRdb's table, derived via immunoSEQ multiplex PCR, lists solely in-frame clones and lacks some. Of approximately 58,000 clones listed, roughly two fifths are singletons. Sequenced sample: NKG2D-low CD8+ T cells sorted from blood. All receptors come from a human donor with alopecia areata.

This clone was counted once. The genes are TRBV4-1 and TRBJ2-7; 8 positions agree with TRBD1. The germline CDR1 and CDR2 sequences are MGHRA and YSYEKL. The CDR3 is 15 residues long. With 4 bases clipped from V and 4 bases from J, the junction kept 9 bases outside the gene matches. The CDR3 is CASSLTRTGWYEQYF. In nucleotides, the CDR3 is TGCGCCAGCAGCCTTACACGGACAGGGTGGTACGAGCAGTACTTC.

This clone was seen a few times. V gene TRBV29-1 combines with J gene TRBJ2-5, with D possibly TRBD2 on 6 matching bases. Gene TRBJ2-7 matches the end of the DNA better, so the J call may be wrong. This CDR3 spans 14 amino acids. The germline V gene has CDR1 SQVTM and CDR2 ANQGSEA. CDR3 amino acids: CSVLLARQTYEQYF. In DNA form, the CDR3 reads TGCAGCGTTCTGCTAGCGAGGCAGACCTACGAGCAGTACTTC.

With respect to this clone: Relative to the germline gene, one junction end is altered; a read error may explain this. The rearrangement links TRBV6-5 to TRBJ2-1; D gene ambiguous. The CDR3 length is 14 residues. Germline values: CDR1 MNHEY, CDR2 SVGAGI. CDR3 protein: CASSSGFSYNEQFF. In nucleotides, the CDR3 is TGCGCCAGCAGTTCTGGCTTTTCCTACAATGAGCAGTTCTTC.

There are a few counts of this clone. The rearrangement links TRBV29-1 to TRBJ2-6, with D perhaps matching TRBD2 (5 bases). CDR3 size: 17 residues. In germline, CDR1 is SQVTM, CDR2 ANQGSEA. V was pared by 2 bases and J by 0 bases, with 14 bases between. The CDR3 DNA sequence: TGCAGCGTTGAAACTAGGCAGGTCCTCTCTGGGGCCAACGTCCTGACTTTC. Residues: CSVETRQVLSGANVLTF. The variable domain in full, with the rest retrieved from reference TRBV29-1 and TRBJ2-6, is SAVISQKPSRDICQRGTSLTIQCQVDSQVTMMFWYRQQPGQSLTLIATANQGSEATYESGFVIDKFPISRPNLTFSTLTVSNMSPEDSSIYLCSVETRQVLSGANVLTFGAGSRLTVL.

Points on this clone: A junction boundary mismatches the germline segment, possibly from a read error. This chain links TRBV7-4 with TRBJ2-2; D tentatively fits TRBD1 or TRBD2 (5 bases each). Germline V gene sequence: CDR1 SGHVT, CDR2 SQSDAQ. The CDR3 totals 15 residues. DNA for the CDR3: TGCGCCAGCAGCCAAGATATAGGGGACGCCGGGGAGCTGTTTTTT. Translating it yields CASSQDIGDAGELFF. The entire variable domain, with the rest obtained from reference TRBV7-4 and TRBJ2-2, is as follows: GAGVSQSPRYKVAKRGRDVALRCDSISGHVTLYWYRQTLGQGSEVLTYSQSDAQRDKSGRPSGRFSAERPERSVSTLKIQRTEQGDSAVYLCASSQDIGDAGELFFGEGSRLTVL.

Ten or more counts support this clone. The chain carries TRBV4-3 and TRBJ1-4; TRBD1 agrees at 9 bases. V trimming: 3 bases; J trimming: 5 bases; junction bases outside the gene matches: 7. The CDR3 sequence is 16 residues long. CDR1 and CDR2 (germline): LGHNA, YSLEER. CDR3 region: CASSQASGTGNEKLFF. The DNA of the CDR3 is TGCGCCAGCAGCCAGGCATCCGGGACAGGGAATGAAAAACTGTTTTTT.

The chain carries TRBV29-1 and TRBJ2-7; 9 nucleotides agree with TRBD1. With V trimmed by 2 bases and J by 4 bases, 9 bases remained unmatched. CDR3 length: 15 residues. Looked up from germline, CDR1 is SQVTM and CDR2 is ANQGSEA. CDR3 sequence (DNA): TGCAGCGTTGAAACCGGGACAGGGCCTTTGTACGAGCAGTACTTC. It encodes CSVETGTGPLYEQYF.

This clone turned up a few times. CDR3 amino acids: CASSSSLEQYF. The DNA of the CDR3 is TGTGCCAGCAGCTCATCCTTGGAGCAGTACTTC. The chain links TRBV7-9 to TRBJ2-7; D remains ambiguous. The CDR3 is 11 amino acids. V was pared by 4 bases and J by 7 bases, with 8 bases between. Per the germline V gene, CDR1 is SEHNR and CDR2 is FQNEAQ (reference sequence).

CDR3 nucleotides: TGCGCCAGCAGTAGGGGAAGCCGGGGCGTCTCCTACGAGCAGTACTTC. It is translated as CASSRGSRGVSYEQYF. The chain is built from TRBV23-1 and TRBJ2-7; D is tentatively TRBD1 or TRBD2 (5 bases each). TRBV23-1 is an ORF; its function is uncertain. V shed 5 bases and J shed 0 bases, with 17 bases lying between them. This CDR3 comprises 16 residues.

V usage is TRBV30 and J usage is TRBJ2-3; 7 bases map to TRBD2. The length of the CDR3 is 16 residues. Trimming removed 3 bases from V and 2 bases from J; junction bases left unmatched: 11. Germline CDR1 and CDR2: GTSNPN and SVGIG (reference sequence). DNA of the CDR3: TGTGCCTGGAGCTTCAAGACTAGCTCATCCACAGATACGCAGTATTTT. This sequence encodes CAWSFKTSSSTDTQYF.

V gene TRBV29-1 combines with J gene TRBJ2-6, with a weak D call TRBD1 (5 bases). Deletions cut 0 bases from V and 0 bases from J, with 6 bases between. The CDR3 has 15 amino acids. Per germline, CDR1 SQVTM and CDR2 ANQGSEA. The CDR3 DNA reads as TGCAGCGTTGAAGAAGGGGACTCTGGGGCCAACGTCCTGACTTTC. This encodes CSVEEGDSGANVLTF.

The CDR3 protein is CASSEGSSEPGELFF. The CDR3 DNA reads as TGTGCCAGCAGCGAAGGGTCCTCGGAACCCGGGGAGCTGTTTTTT. J is TRBJ2-2 and V is TRBV9; D not resolved. The V end lost 3 bases, the J end lost 6 bases, and 15 bases lay between the germline ends. The germline gives CDR1 SGDLS, CDR2 YYNGEE. The CDR3 is made up of 15 amino acids.

This clone was found a few times. The genes are TRBV11-3 and TRBJ2-2; the D gene is possibly TRBD1 (6 bases). The germline V gene has CDR1 SGHNT and CDR2 YENEEA. V was cut by 2 bases and J by 3 bases, with 13 bases left in between. The CDR3 is 16 residues long. The chain's CDR3 is CASSLSYRADTGELFF. CDR3 in DNA: TGTGCCAGCAGCTTATCCTACAGGGCGGACACCGGGGAGCTGTTTTTT.

The chain uses TRBV10-3 and TRBJ2-5; 13 nucleotides line up with TRBD2. CDR3 length: 15 residues. J lost 0 bases, V lost 8 bases, and 3 bases had no gene match. The V gene's germline CDR1 is ENHRY and CDR2 SYGVKD. This CDR3 is CAIGTSGAYQETQYF. In DNA, the CDR3 is TGTGCCATCGGGACTAGCGGGGCGTACCAAGAGACCCAGTACTTC.

The rearrangement links TRBV7-9 to TRBJ1-1; no clear D. V lost 4 bases and J 8 bases, leaving 8 bases between the germline ends. The CDR3 contains 11 residues. The germline CDR1 and CDR2 sequences are SEHNR and FQNEAQ (reference sequence). The CDR3 region has the DNA TGTGCCAGCAGCTCAAGGAGGGAAGCTTTCTTT. This sequence encodes CASSSRREAFF.

The genes are TRBV15 and TRBJ2-7; D is unclear. This CDR3 is 13 amino acids long. V was pared by 0 bases and J by 9 bases, with 12 bases between. Germline V gives CDR1 LNHNV, CDR2 YYDKDF (reference sequence). The CDR3 protein is CATSRDANSPQYF. Written as DNA, the CDR3 is TGTGCCACCAGCAGAGATGCGAACTCGCCGCAGTACTTC.

The chain uses TRBV18 and TRBJ2-7; D is unclear. With 2 bases removed from V and 7 bases from J, the gap between germline ends came to 9 bases. The germline gives CDR1 KGHSH, CDR2 LQKENI. There are 12 residues in the CDR3. As DNA, the CDR3 is TGTGCCAGCTCACCAGGTCTTCAGGAGCAGTACTTC. This gives the protein CASSPGLQEQYF.

The rearrangement joins TRBV7-9 to TRBJ2-3, with D possibly being TRBD2 (5 bases). CDR1 and CDR2 (germline): SEHNR, FQNEAQ (reference sequence). V was pared by 4 bases and J by 2 bases, with 10 bases between. CDR3 length: 14 amino acids. This chain's CDR3 is CASSSPDYTDTQYF. The CDR3 DNA follows: TGTGCCAGCAGCTCCCCCGACTACACAGATACGCAGTATTTT.

The CDR3 nucleotides read TGCAGCGTTCTCGGGACAGGGGACTCCTACGAGCAGTACTTC. Residues: CSVLGTGDSYEQYF. This rearrangement joins TRBV29-1 to TRBJ2-7; 10 positions agree with TRBD1. J gave up 0 bases and V 5 bases, and 4 bases lay outside the gene matches. The CDR3 extends over 14 amino acids. The germline gives CDR1 SQVTM, CDR2 ANQGSEA.

In its sample, this clone was seen a few times. The chain couples TRBV30 to TRBJ1-1, with TRBD1 as a possible D gene (5 bases). CDR3 size: 11 residues. Trimming stripped 6 bases from V and 7 bases from J, with 12 bases between. CDR1 is GTSNPN, CDR2 SVGIG, per germline (reference sequence). CDR3 in amino acids: CACRVGHEAFF. Here the CDR3 DNA reads TGTGCCTGTCGGGTCGGACATGAAGCTTTCTTT.

The chain has TRBV19 and TRBJ2-1; possible D gene TRBD2, 6 bases. This CDR3 region has 14 residues. Germline assignment: CDR1 LNHDA and CDR2 SQIVND (reference sequence). Between the trimmed V and J ends, which lost 3 bases and 5 bases, there was a span of 11 bases. CDR3: CASSMSGADNEQFF. The CDR3 DNA sequence: TGTGCCAGTAGTATGTCGGGAGCGGACAATGAGCAGTTCTTC.

This clone was observed a few times. The same CDR3 is also encoded by other DNA sequences in this sample. The chain has TRBV5-1 and TRBJ2-7, with no clear D. The CDR3 consists of 12 residues. Germline values: CDR1 SGHRS, CDR2 YFSETQ. V was pared by 0 bases and J by 7 bases, with 8 bases between. The DNA of the CDR3 is TGCGCCAGCAGCTTGGGGGCTCGGGAGCAGTACTTC. Amino acids: CASSLGAREQYF.

This clone came up once. This chain's CDR3 is CASGPANQPQHF. The CDR3 DNA reads TGTGCCAGCGGCCCGGCCAATCAGCCCCAGCATTTT. V and J are TRBV27 and TRBJ1-5; D is uncertain. The CDR3 length is 12 residues. Deletions cut 8 bases from V and 3 bases from J, with 8 bases between. Germline assignment: CDR1 MNHEY and CDR2 SMNVEV (reference sequence).

This clone came up a few times. The chain couples TRBV27 to TRBJ2-5, with 10 bases matching TRBD2. The tail of the sequence fits TRBJ2-7 better, so the J call may be wrong. The CDR3 is made up of 15 amino acids. Germline V gene sequence: CDR1 MNHEY, CDR2 SMNVEV (reference sequence). CDR3 sequence (DNA): TGTGCCAGCAGCCAAGGAGCTAGCGGGAGATACGAGCAGTACTTC. Translating it yields CASSQGASGRYEQYF.

The CDR3 DNA reads as TGTGCCAGCAGCTTAGATGGTGATTCCGGGCCCCTCACAGATACGCAGTATTTT. Its protein product is CASSLDGDSGPLTDTQYF. The chain joins TRBV7-9 to TRBJ2-3; no firm D call. Germline V lookup: CDR1 SEHNR, CDR2 FQNEAQ (reference sequence). The germline V and J ends were trimmed by 1 base and 2 bases, with 19 bases remaining between them. The CDR3 has 18 residues. Drawing the rest from reference TRBV7-9 and TRBJ2-3, the complete variable domain is DTGVSQNPRHKITKRGQNVTFRCDPISEHNRLYWYRQTLGQGPEFLTYFQNEAQLEKSRLLSDRFSAERPKGSFSTLEIQRTEQGDSAMYLCASSLDGDSGPLTDTQYFGPGTRLTVL.

This clone was detected a few times. This chain uses TRBV5-1 with TRBJ2-7; a weak D match, TRBD2 (6 bases). The CDR3 has 14 residues. Trimming pared 1 base from V and 2 bases from J, leaving 10 bases between. Germline V gene data show CDR1 as SGHRS and CDR2 as YFSETQ. CDR3 coding DNA: TGCGCCAGCAGCTTGCTCCCGGGAGCCTACGAGCAGTACTTC. This codes for CASSLLPGAYEQYF.

The gene calls are TRBV7-9 and TRBJ1-2; D is possibly TRBD1 (5 bases). Germline V lookup: CDR1 SEHNR, CDR2 FQNEAQ (reference sequence). The CDR3 extends over 12 amino acids. CDR3 sequence (DNA): TGTGCATGGGCGGGGCATGGCTATGGCTACACCTTC. It translates to CAWAGHGYGYTF. Based on the CDR3 plus reference TRBV7-9 and TRBJ1-2, the full variable domain is DTGVSQNPRHKITKRGQNVTFRCDPISEHNRLYWYRQTLGQGPEFLTYFQNEAQLEKSRLLSDRFSAERPKGSFSTLEIQRTEQGDSAMYLCAWAGHGYGYTFGSGTRLTVV.

The chain carries TRBV27 and TRBJ2-1; TRBD1 aligns across 7 bases. Unmatched junction bases numbered 11, after V lost 7 bases and J lost 2 bases. Germline CDR1 is MNHEY and CDR2 is SMNVEV (reference sequence). The CDR3 loop spans 16 amino acids. The DNA of the CDR3 is TGTGCCAGCAAAATCGGTCCAGGGGGTACCTACAATGAGCAGTTCTTC. Protein product: CASKIGPGGTYNEQFF.

In this sample, this clone turned up a few times. This chain joins TRBV28 and TRBJ2-7; 8 bases align to TRBD1. CDR3 length: 16 residues. Germline lookup yields CDR1 MDHEN and CDR2 SYDVKM. Germline trimming cut 5 bases from V and 0 bases from J; bases unmatched to any gene: 9. The chain's CDR3 is CASSPGTGKNSYEQYF. The CDR3 nucleotides read TGTGCCAGCAGTCCTGGGACAGGCAAAAACTCCTACGAGCAGTACTTC.